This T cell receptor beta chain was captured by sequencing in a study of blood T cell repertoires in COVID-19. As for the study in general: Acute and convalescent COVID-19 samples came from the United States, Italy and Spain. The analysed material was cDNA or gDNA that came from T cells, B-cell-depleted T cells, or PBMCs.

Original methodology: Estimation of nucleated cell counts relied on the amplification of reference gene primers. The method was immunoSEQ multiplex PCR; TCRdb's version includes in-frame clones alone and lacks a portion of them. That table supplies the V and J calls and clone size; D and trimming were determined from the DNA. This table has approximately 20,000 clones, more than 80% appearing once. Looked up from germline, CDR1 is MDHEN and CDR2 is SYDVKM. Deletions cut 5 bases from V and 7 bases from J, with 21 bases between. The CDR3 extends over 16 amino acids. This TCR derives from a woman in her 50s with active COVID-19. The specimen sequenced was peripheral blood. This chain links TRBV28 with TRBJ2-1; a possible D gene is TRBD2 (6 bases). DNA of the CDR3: TGTGCCAGCAGTCCGCAGCTAGCGCCCATCTTAAATGAGCAGTTCTTC. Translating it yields CASSPQLAPILNEQFF.